Detailed here is one TCR beta chain. No cognate antigen has been identified for it. The input lacks base qualities; no much larger clone sits a single base away. Systemically healthy Caucasian individuals from Russia, approximately 39 in total and aged about 6 to 100 years, were included as donors. Around 10 milliliters of peripheral blood were collected from each donor into EDTA-treated Vacutainer tubes. Ficoll-Paque density-gradient centrifugation was used to isolate PBMCs, with at least 7 million obtained per sample. Total RNA, at least 6 micrograms per sample, was extracted from PBMCs with Trizol reagent. The percentages of naive CD45RAhigh/CD27high T cells were determined by flow cytometry on a PBMC aliquot from every donor. The record originates from a study of blood T cells in healthy people across ages (dated by TCRdb to 2014 to 2015). General notes on the study: In model experiments, template switching captured about one uniquely barcoded TCR beta cDNA molecule for every two T cells. To avoid experimental bias, donors of different ages were distributed randomly across sequencing lanes. The study measured age-related changes in TCR beta repertoire diversity using deep sequencing normalized with unique cDNA molecular identifiers. Two additional independent replicas of 1 million unique cDNA reads from the same blood draw were analyzed for two donors (one aged 18 to 29 and one aged 80 or older). The donors were split into four age groups: young (average roughly 15 years), middle-aged (about 40), aged (about 56) and long-lived (about 74).

Results the study describes overall, beyond this receptor: Total diversity estimates from one million sequenced T cells were considered lower bounds and underestimates. There was a strong correlation between observed TCR beta diversity and the percentage of naive T cells measured by flow cytometry. Compared with the aged group, the long-lived group had more naive CD4+ T cells, fewer expanded clones and increased TCR diversity, suggesting age selection. As age increased, observed TCR beta diversity per million T cells dropped in a roughly linear way, and a significant reduction was already evident by age 40. The CMV infection status of donors was not known, potentially confounding age-related changes in expanded clonotypes. Because profiling used bulk unsorted PBMCs, naive and antigen-experienced compartments could not be compared conclusively.

CDR1 and CDR2, looked up from the germline V gene (reference sequence), are DFQATT and SNEGSKA. Trimming removed 4 bases from V and 5 bases from J; the gene matches leave 10 bases unexplained. The CDR3 goes from the cysteine to the phenylalanine over 15 residues. Only the CDR3 part of the read is kept: 45 bases, read in frame from the first base. The library relied on 5' RACE. The sequencer was an Illumina HiSeq 2500. The second PCR ran for roughly 6 to 11 cycles and used a J-beta primer mix along with a sample-barcoded 5' primer. Each TCR beta cDNA molecule received a unique molecular identifier from a template-switch 5' adaptor carrying 12 random nucleotides. Each sample yielded at least 3 million CDR3-containing paired-end reads. First-strand cDNA was synthesized from all RNA with the Mint cDNA synthesis kit, primed by a TRBC-specific oligonucleotide. All cDNA was treated with uracil-DNA glycosylase and then went through a first 18-cycle PCR with the universal primers M1SS and BC2_uni_R. The source study handled its data this way. For normalization, 1 million high-quality reads, each with a distinct molecular identifier, were randomly selected from each sample. Reads sharing molecular identifiers were discarded rather than binned into consensus sequences. MiTCR, with a Q25 quality threshold and the strictest error-elimination algorithm, was used for CDR3 identification, clonotype clustering and error correction. A nonparametric unseen species model with Euler transformation was used to estimate a lower bound on total TCR beta diversity. TCRdb reanalyzed the raw reads on its own, using fastp at Q25 for trimming and MiXCR for clone calling, and kept in-frame beta chains. Merged by CDR3 protein, the rows form single entries marked with the most common genes and DNA. For this entry, the V and J calls and clone size follow TCRdb and not the study's own pipeline. The sample data list over 600,000 distinct CDR3 sequences, and around 45% of these were observed just once. The ten largest make up around a sixth of the sample.

What was sequenced was blood. The TCR was taken from a man older than 75 in good health. The V gene is TRBV20-1 and the J gene is TRBJ2-5; 10 bases in between match TRBD2. The CDR3 here reads CSATMSVLAGETQYF. DNA sequence: TGCAGTGCTACGATGAGTGTACTAGCGGGGGAGACCCAGTACTTC.